These 29 T cell receptor beta chains share one sample of origin, sequenced in a study of beta chain features in type 1 diabetes. The investigators reverse transcribed all of the isolated RNA, so they sequenced expressed TCRB transcripts. Here immunoSEQ multiplex PCR was the method, and the copy in TCRdb shows in-frame clones only, minus some. Here the sample spans about 210,000 clones, approximately 10% being singletons. Source material: central memory CD4+ T cells from blood. The receptors come from a man between 18 and 35 years old in good health.

V gene TRBV29-1 combines with J gene TRBJ2-5, with TRBD2 identical over 12 bases. V shed 6 bases, J shed 5 bases, and the junction held 10 bases outside the gene matches. Germline values: CDR1 SQVTM, CDR2 ANQGSEA. The CDR3 is made up of 15 amino acids. The CDR3: CSVGPPSGRVETQYF. The DNA of the CDR3 is TGCAGCGTCGGTCCGCCTAGCGGGAGGGTTGAGACCCAGTACTTC.

The rearrangement uses TRBV5-1 and TRBJ2-5, with D possibly TRBD2 on 6 matching bases. Germline CDR1 is SGHRS and CDR2 is YFSETQ. V was cut by 3 bases and J by 7 bases, with 13 bases left in between. There are 13 residues in the CDR3. CDR3 nucleotide sequence: TGCGCCAGCAGCTCGGGAGATGGGGGGACCCAGTACTTC. This encodes CASSSGDGGTQYF.

The chain joins TRBV19 to TRBJ2-7; TRBD2 matches 12 bases. V was clipped by 5 bases and J by 4 bases; unmatched bases: 3. Germline lookup yields CDR1 LNHDA and CDR2 SQIVND (reference sequence). The CDR3 extends over 14 amino acids. The CDR3 sequence: CASSLLAGGYEQYF. The CDR3 DNA follows: TGTGCCAGTAGTTTACTAGCGGGAGGATACGAGCAGTACTTC.

The chain links TRBV11-2 to TRBJ2-7, with a weak D call TRBD1 (5 bases). Trimming removed 5 bases at V and 6 bases at J, with 20 bases between. The CDR3 contains 15 residues. Germline CDR1 and CDR2: SGHAT and FQNNGV. CDR3: CASSALGRALSEQYF. The CDR3 DNA is TGTGCCAGCAGCGCCTTGGGCAGGGCATTGAGCGAGCAGTACTTC.

Many counts were recorded for this clone. V is TRBV7-9 and J is TRBJ2-2, with no clear D. Per the germline V gene, CDR1 is SEHNR and CDR2 is FQNEAQ (reference sequence). The CDR3 has 15 amino acids. With 5 bases removed from V and 6 bases from J, the gap between germline ends came to 16 bases. Written as DNA, the CDR3 is TGTGCCAGCAGCCTCCCGACTGGGATTTCCGGGGAGCTGTTTTTT. It is translated as CASSLPTGISGELFF.

The chain recombines TRBV13 with TRBJ1-1; the D gene is possibly TRBD1 (5 bases). Trimming took 6 bases from V and 4 from J, leaving 9 bases between them. Germline CDR1 PRHDT, CDR2 FYEKMQ (reference sequence). The CDR3 loop spans 12 amino acids. For the CDR3, the DNA is TGTGCCAGCAGTTCAGGGAGCACTGAAGCTTTCTTT. This translates into CASSSGSTEAFF.

The gene calls are TRBV7-8 and TRBJ2-1, with unresolved D. This CDR3 has 13 residues. Between the trimmed V and J ends, which lost 5 bases and 6 bases, there was a span of 11 bases. Germline V CDR1 and CDR2: SGHVS, FQNEAQ. CDR3 loop: CASSAERLNEQFF. DNA of the CDR3: TGTGCCAGCAGCGCCGAGAGGCTCAATGAGCAGTTCTTC.

This clone was seen only a few times. V usage is TRBV29-1 and J usage is TRBJ2-5, with D possibly being TRBD1 or TRBD2 (5 bases each). This CDR3 comprises 14 residues. Looked up from germline, CDR1 is SQVTM and CDR2 is ANQGSEA. Trimming shortened V by 3 bases and J by 4 bases, and 15 bases separated the two germline ends. The DNA of the CDR3 is TGCAGCGTTGACCGGGGCCCAGGGAGAGAGACCCAGTACTTC. Its translation is CSVDRGPGRETQYF.

This clone appeared a few times. The genes are TRBV29-1 and TRBJ1-1; the match to TRBD1 covers 11 bases. This CDR3 contains 15 residues. Germline V gene lookup returns CDR1 SQVTM and CDR2 ANQGSEA. Unmatched junction bases numbered 11, after V lost 8 bases and J lost 3 bases. The CDR3 reads CSSRDRGFADTEAFF. The DNA of the CDR3 is TGCAGCTCAAGGGACAGGGGGTTTGCAGACACTGAAGCTTTCTTT.

The rearrangement links TRBV15 to TRBJ2-3; 12 positions agree with TRBD1. CDR1 and CDR2 (germline): LNHNV, YYDKDF (reference sequence). The trim removed 3 bases at V and 3 bases at J, leaving 4 bases unmatched. The CDR3 is 16 residues long. CDR3 DNA: TGTGCCACCAGCAGGGGGGACAGGGGGCTTACAGATACGCAGTATTTT. Amino acids: CATSRGDRGLTDTQYF.

In this sample, this clone turned up a few times. This sequence joins TRBV30 and TRBJ2-5; perhaps TRBD1 as D (6 bases). With 5 bases removed from V and 1 base from J, the gap between germline ends came to 11 bases. The germline CDR1 and CDR2 sequences are GTSNPN and SVGIG (reference sequence). This CDR3 contains 13 residues. The DNA for the CDR3 is TGTGCCTGGGAACAGGGAGTCCAAGAGACCCAGTACTTC. It encodes CAWEQGVQETQYF.

The chain has TRBV7-6 and TRBJ2-5; D assignment may be TRBD1 or TRBD2 (6 bases each). This CDR3 comprises 14 residues. Trimming stripped 7 bases from V and 5 bases from J, with 17 bases between. Germline V gives CDR1 SGHVS, CDR2 FNYEAQ. The CDR3 region has the DNA TGTGCCAGCACGCCTAAAGGGGGGCTGGAGACCCAGTACTTC. It encodes CASTPKGGLETQYF.

The rearrangement links TRBV29-1 to TRBJ2-7, with 7 nucleotides matching TRBD1. The CDR3 totals 15 residues. From germline, CDR1 is SQVTM and CDR2 ANQGSEA. Trimming took 6 bases from V and 0 from J; bases not matched to a gene: 11. The CDR3 bases are TGCAGCGTCGCGAGTTCCCGGGACAGCTCCTACGAGCAGTACTTC. It is translated as CSVASSRDSSYEQYF.

In this sample, this clone turned up a few times. The V gene is TRBV19, the J gene TRBJ2-6; no firm D call. Per the germline V gene, CDR1 is LNHDA and CDR2 is SQIVND (reference sequence). V was clipped by 3 bases and J by 0 bases, with 6 bases between them. This CDR3 spans 15 amino acids. The CDR3 DNA sequence: TGTGCCAGTAGTATGAGGATCTCTGGGGCCAACGTCCTGACTTTC. Amino acids: CASSMRISGANVLTF.

This clone was recorded many times. This sequence joins TRBV6-6 and TRBJ2-1; TRBD2 agrees at 10 bases. The V gene's germline CDR1 is MNHNY and CDR2 SVGAGI (reference sequence). J lost 11 bases, V lost 6 bases, and 10 bases had no gene match. The CDR3 totals 14 residues. In DNA form, the CDR3 reads TGTGCCAGCAGGTCCTCAGCGGGAGGGCGCCAGCAGTTCTTC. Protein: CASRSSAGGRQQFF.

This clone occurred a few times. The V call is TRBV7-8, the J call TRBJ2-7; 10 positions agree with TRBD1. With V trimmed by 3 bases and J by 3 bases, 5 bases remained unmatched. Germline CDR1 and CDR2: SGHVS and FQNEAQ. This CDR3 spans 15 amino acids. CDR3 protein: CASSFATGGVYEQYF. DNA of the CDR3: TGTGCCAGCAGCTTCGCGACAGGGGGCGTCTACGAGCAGTACTTC.

Here the CDR3 reads CASSQEGFGYAEAFF. In DNA, the CDR3 is TGTGCCAGCAGCCAAGAAGGGTTCGGATACGCTGAAGCTTTCTTT. The rearrangement links TRBV14 to TRBJ1-1; D is undetermined. The CDR3 runs 15 residues. From germline, CDR1 is SGHDN and CDR2 FVKESK. Trimming cost V 0 bases and J 6 bases, with 14 bases left between them.

This clone was recorded at least ten times. One junction end does not reproduce the germline sequence, and a read error may be involved. V usage is TRBV5-4 and J usage is TRBJ1-2; D is uncertain. Germline loops: CDR1 SGHNT, CDR2 YYREEE (reference sequence). This CDR3 is 14 amino acids long. The CDR3 sequence: CASSLYGSNYGYTF. The CDR3 bases are TGTGCCAGCAGCTTGTACGGATCAAACTACGGCTACACCTTC.

This clone was recorded a few times. The genes are TRBV18 and TRBJ1-5, with D possibly matching TRBD1 (6 bases). The CDR3 covers 15 residues. Trimming cost V 1 base and J 6 bases, with 13 bases left between them. CDR1 is KGHSH, CDR2 LQKENI, per germline. CDR3 protein: CASSPQMTGSQPQHF. CDR3 coding DNA: TGTGCCAGCTCACCACAAATGACAGGCAGTCAGCCCCAGCATTTT.

This clone was recorded many times. Distinct nucleotide sequences in the sample also encode this CDR3. This chain links TRBV10-3 with TRBJ2-5; 8 positions agree with TRBD1. Trimming cost V 5 bases and J 5 bases; bases outside gene matches: 10. Germline lookup yields CDR1 ENHRY and CDR2 SYGVKD. This CDR3 comprises 15 residues. The CDR3 here is CAISNYPGGGETQYF. CDR3 bases: TGTGCCATCAGTAACTATCCAGGGGGCGGTGAGACCCAGTACTTC.

The CDR3 loop reads CASSKQGGSTGELFF. The CDR3 DNA follows: TGTGCCAGCAGCAAACAGGGAGGTAGCACCGGGGAGCTGTTTTTT. The chain uses TRBV6-5 and TRBJ2-2, with D perhaps matching TRBD1 or TRBD2 (6 bases each). The CDR3 is made up of 15 amino acids. Germline values: CDR1 MNHEY, CDR2 SVGAGI. The ends were cut back, 6 bases at V and 4 bases at J, with 15 bases in the middle.

This clone was counted a few times. This chain connects TRBV7-9 to TRBJ2-1; D tentatively fits TRBD1 or TRBD2 (6 bases each). Germline V CDR1 and CDR2: SEHNR, FQNEAQ (reference sequence). With 5 bases removed from V and 0 bases from J, the gap between germline ends came to 17 bases. The CDR3 extends over 17 amino acids. CDR3 DNA: TGTGCCAGCAGCCCCGGAAGGGGGGAACTCTCCTACAATGAGCAGTTCTTC. Its translation is CASSPGRGELSYNEQFF.

The CDR3 sequence is CASRQLQAGTSSYEQYF. CDR3 sequence (DNA): TGTGCCAGCAGACAACTCCAAGCGGGAACGAGCTCCTACGAGCAGTACTTC. This chain connects TRBV9 to TRBJ2-7, with 7 bases lining up with TRBD2. This CDR3 is 17 amino acids long. Germline V lookup: CDR1 SGDLS, CDR2 YYNGEE. Trimming cost V 5 bases and J 0 bases; bases outside gene matches: 14.

The J gene is TRBJ2-3, the V gene TRBV9; D is possibly TRBD1 (6 bases). The CDR3 covers 15 residues. V was clipped by 0 bases and J by 2 bases, with 10 bases between them. The germline V gene has CDR1 SGDLS and CDR2 YYNGEE. The CDR3 DNA follows: TGTGCCAGCAGCGTAGGGGGGCGGAACACAGATACGCAGTATTTT. This codes for CASSVGGRNTDTQYF.

This clone has just a few counts. The genes are TRBV2 and TRBJ2-4; D is ambiguous. Trimming took 9 bases from V and 1 from J, leaving 16 bases between them. The germline CDR1 and CDR2 sequences are SNHLY and FYNNEI. The CDR3 extends over 15 amino acids. CDR3 region: CASSLGYVAKNIQYF. CDR3 DNA sequence: TGTGCCAGTAGCCTAGGCTACGTGGCCAAAAACATTCAGTACTTC.

The CDR3 sequence is CASSLDENNEQFF. CDR3 nucleotide sequence: TGTGCCAGCAGCTTAGACGAGAACAATGAGCAGTTCTTC. The V call is TRBV7-6, the J call TRBJ2-1; D is ambiguous. CDR1 and CDR2 (germline): SGHVS, FNYEAQ. The CDR3 sequence is 13 residues long. V lost 1 base, J lost 5 bases, and 6 bases lay in between.

This chain joins TRBV7-3 and TRBJ2-1, with 10 bases matching TRBD1. V dropped 5 bases and J dropped 6; count of bases not matched to a gene: 4. The V gene's germline CDR1 is SGHTA and CDR2 FQGTGA. The CDR3 totals 14 residues. CDR3 loop: CASSRDRGFNEQFF. The CDR3 DNA reads as TGTGCCAGCAGCAGGGACAGGGGCTTCAATGAGCAGTTCTTC.

This clone has more than one count but fewer than ten. The sample contains more than one DNA sequence encoding this CDR3. CDR3 protein: CASSLGAGARETQYF. Here the CDR3 DNA reads TGTGCCAGCAGTCTCGGGGCAGGGGCGAGAGAGACCCAGTACTTC. This chain connects TRBV14 to TRBJ2-5; tentative D call: TRBD1 (6 bases). Trimming removed 6 bases from V and 4 bases from J, with 18 bases in between. Looked up from germline, CDR1 is SGHDN and CDR2 is FVKESK. This CDR3 contains 15 residues.

This clone was detected only a few times. The chain links TRBV30 to TRBJ1-2, with 7 bases identical to TRBD1. The J segment lost 0 bases and the V segment lost 5 bases, leaving 9 bases of the junction unmatched. The V gene's germline CDR1 is GTSNPN and CDR2 SVGIG (reference sequence). The CDR3 covers 15 residues. The CDR3, as DNA: TGTGCCTGGCGATGGACAGGCGAAGCTAACTATGGCTACACCTTC. This codes for CAWRWTGEANYGYTF. The full variable domain, rest sourced from reference TRBV30 and TRBJ1-2, is SQTIHQWPATLVQPVGSPLSLECTVEGTSNPNLYWYRQAAGRGLQLLFYSVGIGQISSEVPQNLSASRPQDRQFILSSKKLLLSDSGFYLCAWRWTGEANYGYTFGSGTRLTVV.